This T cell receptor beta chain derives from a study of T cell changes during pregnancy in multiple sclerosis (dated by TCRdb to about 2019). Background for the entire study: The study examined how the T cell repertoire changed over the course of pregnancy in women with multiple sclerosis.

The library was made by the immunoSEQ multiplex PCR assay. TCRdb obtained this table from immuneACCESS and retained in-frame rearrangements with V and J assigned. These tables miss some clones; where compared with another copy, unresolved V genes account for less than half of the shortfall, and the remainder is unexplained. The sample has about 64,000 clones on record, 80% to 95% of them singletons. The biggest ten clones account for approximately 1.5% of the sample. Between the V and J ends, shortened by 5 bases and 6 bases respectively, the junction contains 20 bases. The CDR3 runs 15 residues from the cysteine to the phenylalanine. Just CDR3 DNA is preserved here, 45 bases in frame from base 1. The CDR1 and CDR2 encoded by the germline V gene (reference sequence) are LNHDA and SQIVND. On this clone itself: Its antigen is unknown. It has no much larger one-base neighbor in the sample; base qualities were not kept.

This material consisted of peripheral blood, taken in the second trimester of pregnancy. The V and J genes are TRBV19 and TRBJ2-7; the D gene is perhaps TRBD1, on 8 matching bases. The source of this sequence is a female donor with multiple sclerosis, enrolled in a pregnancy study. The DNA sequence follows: TGTGCCAGTAGTGTTTCCACGACAGGGGAGGGCGAGCAGTACTTC. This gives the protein CASSVSTTGEGEQYF.